The clone carrying this TCR beta chain was detected only a few times. Under the authors' procedure: Estimates of nucleated cell counts were drawn from the amplification of reference gene primers. The protocol was immunoSEQ multiplex PCR, while the TCRdb copy is restricted to in-frame clones and leaves out a portion. The DNA gave D and trimming, while V, J and clone size come from that table. The table shows 130,000 to 150,000 clones, with approximately 84% occurring only once. The data belong to a study of blood T cell repertoires in COVID-19. Germline V gene data show CDR1 as DFQATT and CDR2 as SNEGSKA (reference sequence). The length of the CDR3 is 13 residues. V trimming: 3 bases; J trimming: 6 bases; junction bases outside the gene matches: 5.

The receptor's source is a woman of 80 years or more in a cohort sampled during active or convalescent COVID-19. This rearrangement joins TRBV20-1 to TRBJ1-2; 9 bases agree with TRBD1. The sequenced material came from peripheral blood. CDR3 sequence reads: CSASTGQGNGYTF. DNA of the CDR3: TGCAGTGCTAGTACGGGACAGGGTAATGGCTACACCTTC.